The 28 T cell receptor beta chains listed next were all sequenced from one sample in a study of PD-1 blockade in classical Hodgkin lymphoma. Produced via immunoSEQ multiplex PCR; TCRdb's table is partial and in-frame only. The sample includes around 42,000 clones, approximately 64% of them seen just once. Every patient experienced relapse after autologous stem cell transplantation, and brentuximab vedotin exposure varied. Source: peripheral blood mononuclear cells (PBMCs), taken at baseline. These receptor sequences come from a human donor with classical Hodgkin lymphoma.

The V and J genes are TRBV27 and TRBJ2-2; D perhaps matches TRBD2 (5 bases). CDR3 length: 16 amino acids. Germline V gene lookup returns CDR1 MNHEY and CDR2 SMNVEV (reference sequence). Trimming took off 3 bases at V and 9 bases at J, with 20 bases between the two ends. The CDR3 reads CASSFAPGNLPRELFF. The CDR3 DNA follows: TGTGCCAGCAGTTTCGCGCCGGGAAACCTCCCCCGGGAGCTGTTTTTT.

The chain links TRBV30 to TRBJ2-1; no reliable D call. The germline gives CDR1 GTSNPN, CDR2 SVGIG (reference sequence). The CDR3 runs 12 residues. V was shortened by 1 base and J by 10 bases, with 11 bases between the two germline ends. Written as DNA, the CDR3 is TGTGCCTGGAGTGGTCCCAACCGGGAGCAGTTCTTC. Its protein product is CAWSGPNREQFF.

This clone has a handful of counts. The CDR3 DNA follows: TGTGCCAGCAGTTTATTCCGGGGGGGCATCGAGCAGTACTTC. This sequence encodes CASSLFRGGIEQYF. The chain is built from TRBV27 and TRBJ2-7; TRBD2 matches at 8 bases. Germline V gene lookup returns CDR1 MNHEY and CDR2 SMNVEV (reference sequence). Trimming took 1 base from V and 6 from J; bases not matched to a gene: 5. The CDR3 contains 14 residues.

This clone was seen just once. This rearrangement joins TRBV4-2 to TRBJ2-5; TRBD2 aligns across 10 bases. Per the germline V gene, CDR1 is LGHNA and CDR2 is YNFKEQ. V lost 0 bases and J lost 4; bases outside the gene matches: 5. This CDR3 contains 16 residues. The CDR3 protein is CASSQEVGLARETQYF. In DNA form, the CDR3 reads TGTGCCAGCAGCCAAGAAGTGGGACTAGCGAGAGAGACCCAGTACTTC.

This clone was seen a few times. The rearrangement links TRBV19 to TRBJ2-2; TRBD1 matches 8 bases. Germline CDR1 reads LNHDA; CDR2 reads SQIVND (reference sequence). The CDR3 has 15 amino acids. V shed 8 bases and J 2 bases; nucleotides not matched to a gene: 7. CDR3: CASFLGQGNTGELFF. DNA of the CDR3: TGTGCCAGTTTCCTTGGACAGGGAAACACCGGGGAGCTGTTTTTT. Full variable domain (remainder filled in from reference TRBV19 and TRBJ2-2): DGGITQSPKYLFRKEGQNVTLSCEQNLNHDAMYWYRQDPGQGLRLIYYSQIVNDFQKGDIAEGYSVSREKKESFPLTVTSAQKNPTAFYLCASFLGQGNTGELFFGEGSRLTVL.

The chain links TRBV27 to TRBJ2-3, with 9 bases that match TRBD2. Trimming took 5 bases from V and 9 from J; bases not matched to a gene: 12. The CDR3 sequence is 15 residues long. Germline V gene lookup returns CDR1 MNHEY and CDR2 SMNVEV (reference sequence). The DNA of the CDR3 is TGTGCCAGCAGTCCCTATGCGGGAGGGAGGGACACGCAGTATTTT. As protein: CASSPYAGGRDTQYF.

This clone was found once. The genes are TRBV7-2 and TRBJ2-3; 9 bases are shared with TRBD1. Germline-derived CDR1 and CDR2 are SGHTA and FQGNSA. CDR3 size: 15 residues. The V segment lost 6 bases and the J segment 3 bases; nucleotides outside the gene matches: 7. The CDR3 nucleotides are TGTGCCAGCAGTACCGGGACAGGGTGGACAGATACGCAGTATTTT. It translates to CASSTGTGWTDTQYF.

This clone was detected only a few times. The chain couples TRBV5-1 to TRBJ1-6; tentatively, D is TRBD1 (6 bases). The CDR3 has 15 residues. Germline-derived CDR1 and CDR2 are SGHRS and YFSETQ. V shed 4 bases and J shed 7 bases, with 15 bases lying between them. The CDR3 spells CASSRSPGTNSPLHF. CDR3 bases: TGCGCCAGCAGCCGGAGCCCGGGGACAAATTCACCCCTCCACTTT.

V usage is TRBV27 and J usage is TRBJ2-2; no firm D call. The CDR3 covers 15 residues. The germline V gene encodes CDR1 MNHEY and CDR2 SMNVEV (reference sequence). V was shortened by 7 bases and J by 1 base, with 13 bases between the two germline ends. CDR3 region: CASTFGGGNTGELFF. Here the CDR3 DNA reads TGTGCCAGCACCTTCGGTGGCGGGAACACCGGGGAGCTGTTTTTT.

The gene calls are TRBV6-5 and TRBJ2-2, with D possibly being TRBD2 (5 bases). Germline CDR1 and CDR2: MNHEY and SVGAGI. The V gene lost 6 bases and the J gene lost 8 bases, with 7 bases spanning the gap. The CDR3 spans 11 residues. DNA of the CDR3: TGTGCCAGCAGCGGGGTGGGGGAGCTGTTTTTT. This codes for CASSGVGELFF.

The chain couples TRBV6-5 to TRBJ1-2; D uncertain. Trimming shortened V by 2 bases and J by 0 bases, and 10 bases separated the two germline ends. The CDR3 runs 15 residues. Germline V gives CDR1 MNHEY, CDR2 SVGAGI. The chain's CDR3 is CASSYDVYANYGYTF. As DNA, the CDR3 is TGTGCCAGCAGTTACGACGTCTATGCTAACTATGGCTACACCTTC.

This chain uses TRBV6-5 with TRBJ1-4; D gene unclear. Trimming cost V 2 bases and J 10 bases, with 14 bases left between them. The CDR3 is 14 residues long. CDR1 and CDR2 from the germline V gene are MNHEY and SVGAGI. The DNA for the CDR3 is TGTGCCAGCAGTTACACCGGATCATCCGGAAAACTGTTTTTT. Amino acid sequence: CASSYTGSSGKLFF.

The chain recombines TRBV7-2 with TRBJ1-3; TRBD1 might be the D (5 bases). The V gene lost 4 bases and the J gene lost 4 bases, with 14 bases spanning the gap. The CDR3 has 15 amino acids. The germline V gene has CDR1 SGHTA and CDR2 FQGNSA. The CDR3 protein is CASSSYGGSGNTIYF. The CDR3 bases are TGTGCCAGCAGCTCCTACGGGGGTTCGGGAAACACCATATATTTT. Combining the CDR3 with reference TRBV7-2 and TRBJ1-3 gives the whole variable domain GAGVSQSPSNKVTEKGKDVELRCDPISGHTALYWYRQSLGQGLEFLIYFQGNSAPDKSGLPSDRFSAERTGGSVSTLTIQRTQQEDSAVYLCASSSYGGSGNTIYFGEGSWLTVV.

The rearrangement uses TRBV4-3 and TRBJ2-7, with 7 nucleotides matching TRBD1. V shed 4 bases and J 0 bases; nucleotides not matched to a gene: 6. Per the germline V gene, CDR1 is LGHNA and CDR2 is YSLEER. The CDR3 runs 15 residues. The CDR3 DNA reads TGCGCCAGCAGCCTATCGACAGGGCTCTCCTACGAGCAGTACTTC. Translating gives CASSLSTGLSYEQYF.

The J gene is TRBJ2-5, the V gene TRBV13; D gene ambiguous. V shed 4 bases and J shed 2 bases, with 11 bases lying between them. The germline CDR1 and CDR2 sequences are PRHDT and FYEKMQ (reference sequence). The CDR3 is 14 amino acids. The CDR3 nucleotides read TGTGCCAGCAGCTCTACAGAGGAACAAGAGACCCAGTACTTC. It is translated as CASSSTEEQETQYF.

This chain joins TRBV19 and TRBJ2-7; 13 bases are a match to TRBD2. V trimming: 6 bases; J trimming: 0 bases; junction bases outside the gene matches: 5. Germline V gene sequence: CDR1 LNHDA, CDR2 SQIVND (reference sequence). The CDR3 is 16 amino acids. As DNA, the CDR3 is TGTGCCAGTAGCCGCGGACTAGCGGGGGTCTCCTACGAGCAGTACTTC. Its protein is CASSRGLAGVSYEQYF. The full variable domain, rest sourced from reference TRBV19 and TRBJ2-7, is DGGITQSPKYLFRKEGQNVTLSCEQNLNHDAMYWYRQDPGQGLRLIYYSQIVNDFQKGDIAEGYSVSREKKESFPLTVTSAQKNPTAFYLCASSRGLAGVSYEQYFGPGTRLTVT.

V and J are TRBV28 and TRBJ2-3; 12 positions match TRBD2. V shed 3 bases and J 5 bases; nucleotides not matched to a gene: 12. CDR1 and CDR2 (germline): MDHEN, SYDVKM. This CDR3 contains 18 residues. CDR3 loop: CASSLLYQPGLAGDTQYF. DNA of the CDR3: TGTGCCAGCAGTTTGTTATACCAACCGGGACTAGCGGGAGATACGCAGTATTTT.

The rearrangement links TRBV7-2 to TRBJ2-5; 8 positions match TRBD1. Per the germline V gene, CDR1 is SGHTA and CDR2 is FQGNSA. This CDR3 has 15 amino acids. V was clipped by 8 bases and J by 5 bases; unmatched bases: 13. CDR3 sequence (DNA): TGTGCCAGCTCGAGGAACAGGGGGGTCGGCGAGACCCAGTACTTC. Residues: CASSRNRGVGETQYF. The variable domain in full, completed from reference TRBV7-2 and TRBJ2-5, reads GAGVSQSPSNKVTEKGKDVELRCDPISGHTALYWYRQSLGQGLEFLIYFQGNSAPDKSGLPSDRFSAERTGGSVSTLTIQRTQQEDSAVYLCASSRNRGVGETQYFGPGTRLLVL.

V and J are TRBV25-1 and TRBJ2-2; D uncertain. Trimming took 8 bases from V and 5 from J, leaving 9 bases between them. Germline V gene data show CDR1 as MGHDK and CDR2 as SYGVNS. The CDR3 spans 12 residues. The CDR3 protein is CASVLGTGELFF. CDR3 nucleotides: TGTGCCAGCGTGCTTGGGACCGGGGAGCTGTTTTTT.

The V gene is TRBV10-3, the J gene TRBJ1-2, with D tentatively TRBD1 (6 bases). The germline V and J ends were trimmed by 6 bases and 6 bases, with 11 bases remaining between them. The CDR3 contains 12 residues. Germline loops: CDR1 ENHRY, CDR2 SYGVKD. CDR3 residues: CAIRGAGDGYTF. The CDR3 bases are TGTGCCATCAGGGGGGCTGGGGATGGCTACACCTTC.

This clone turned up a few times. The chain recombines TRBV7-6 with TRBJ1-1; the match to TRBD1 covers 7 bases. The CDR3 consists of 15 residues. CDR1 is SGHVS and CDR2 is FNYEAQ in the germline V gene. V was clipped by 5 bases and J by 3 bases; unmatched bases: 9. The CDR3 loop is CASSPIGTDYTEAFF. The CDR3 nucleotides read TGTGCCAGCAGCCCCATTGGGACAGATTACACTGAAGCTTTCTTT.

V is TRBV5-6 and J is TRBJ1-2, with 11 bases that match TRBD1. The germline V gene has CDR1 SGHDT and CDR2 YYEEEE. V lost 4 bases and J lost 6; bases outside the gene matches: 8. The CDR3 runs 15 residues. The CDR3 protein is CASSPPGQGVDGYTF. CDR3 DNA sequence: TGTGCCAGCAGCCCTCCGGGACAGGGGGTTGATGGCTACACCTTC.

V and J are TRBV5-6 and TRBJ1-2; D is possibly TRBD1 (5 bases). Trimming pared 4 bases from V and 13 bases from J, leaving 20 bases between. This CDR3 is built from 13 residues. CDR1 and CDR2 (germline): SGHDT, YYEEEE. DNA for the CDR3: TGTGCCAGCAGCCGCGGGGCAGGCCCTCAGAGCACCTTC. Translation: CASSRGAGPQSTF.

As regards this clone: One base away lies a much larger clone, so this may be a sequencing read error. The chain joins TRBV7-6 to TRBJ2-1; perhaps TRBD2 as D (5 bases). This CDR3 has 16 amino acids. Germline V gene data show CDR1 as SGHVS and CDR2 as FNYEAQ. Trimming shortened V by 5 bases and J by 3 bases, and 17 bases separated the two germline ends. The CDR3 sequence is CASSASSGTIYNEQFF. The CDR3 bases are TGTGCCAGCAGCGCCTCGAGCGGAACAATCTACAATGAGCAGTTCTTC.

The chain recombines TRBV5-1 with TRBJ1-1, with D perhaps TRBD1 (5 bases). V was trimmed by 4 bases and J by 2 bases, leaving 12 bases between them. CDR1 is SGHRS, CDR2 YFSETQ, per germline. The CDR3 extends over 14 amino acids. The CDR3 is CASSVTRTNTEAFF. The CDR3 region has the DNA TGCGCCAGCAGCGTCACCCGGACAAACACTGAAGCTTTCTTT.

The V call is TRBV7-2, the J call TRBJ2-1; 12 bases map to TRBD1. Germline V CDR1 and CDR2: SGHTA, FQGNSA. The CDR3 is 17 amino acids. Germline trimming cut 3 bases from V and 7 bases from J; bases unmatched to any gene: 10. The CDR3 loop reads CASSFPGTGGPGNEQFF. CDR3 in DNA: TGTGCCAGCAGCTTCCCCGGGACAGGGGGCCCTGGGAATGAGCAGTTCTTC. Drawing the rest from reference TRBV7-2 and TRBJ2-1, the complete variable domain is GAGVSQSPSNKVTEKGKDVELRCDPISGHTALYWYRQSLGQGLEFLIYFQGNSAPDKSGLPSDRFSAERTGGSVSTLTIQRTQQEDSAVYLCASSFPGTGGPGNEQFFGPGTRLTVL.

This clone has only a few counts. This chain links TRBV28 with TRBJ1-2; the D is unclear. Germline V gives CDR1 MDHEN, CDR2 SYDVKM. The CDR3 is 13 amino acids. The ends were cut back, 2 bases at V and 11 bases at J, with 15 bases in the middle. CDR3 in amino acids: CASSLPNRWEYTF. The DNA of the CDR3 is TGTGCCAGCAGTTTACCAAATAGGTGGGAGTACACCTTC.

V and J are TRBV30 and TRBJ2-7; TRBD1 matches 8 bases. Germline V CDR1 and CDR2: GTSNPN, SVGIG (reference sequence). This CDR3 is built from 13 residues. Trimming took 1 base from V and 4 from J; bases not matched to a gene: 3. Here the CDR3 reads CAWSGDRWYEQYF. CDR3 nucleotide sequence: TGTGCCTGGAGTGGGGACAGGTGGTACGAGCAGTACTTC. Using reference TRBV30 and TRBJ2-7 for the parts outside the CDR3, the full variable domain is SQTIHQWPATLVQPVGSPLSLECTVEGTSNPNLYWYRQAAGRGLQLLFYSVGIGQISSEVPQNLSASRPQDRQFILSSKKLLLSDSGFYLCAWSGDRWYEQYFGPGTRLTVT.